The rows below give T cell receptor beta chains drawn from one sample of a study of blood T cell repertoires in COVID-19. Libraries were prepared by immunoSEQ multiplex PCR; TCRdb keeps only in-frame clonotypes and omits some of them. In the table there are over 130,000 clones, about 87% of which are singletons. Material: peripheral blood. The receptors here all came from a woman of 80 years or more with acute or convalescent COVID-19. Each CDR3 is given with its conserved first and last residue. A D gene is named only where the DNA matches it firmly. Clone size appears in some rows only: once, few, many, or a class for an expanded clone.

TRBJ1-5 once NA TRBV7-2 TGTGCCAGCAGCTTGTACAATCAGCCCCAGCATTTT CASSLYNQPQHF
TRBJ2-3 NA TRBD2 TRBV20-1 TGCAGTGCTCGACTAGCGGATACGCAGTATTTT CSARLADTQYF
TRBJ2-5 NA NA TRBV7-8 TGTGCCAGCAGCTTAGGTCTAGTTGCAGAGACCCAGTACTTC CASSLGLVAETQYF
TRBJ2-5 NA TRBD2 TRBV2 TGTGCCAGCAGCGACCTAGCGGCGGAGACCCAGTACTTC CASSDLAAETQYF
TRBJ1-3 NA NA TRBV12-3/TRBV12-4 TGTGCCAGCACCCTCTCTGGAAACACCATATATTTT CASTLSGNTIYF
TRBJ2-1 NA NA TRBV3-1/TRBV3-2 TGTGCCAGCAGCCAAATCCAGGGGTCCTACAATGAGCAGTTCTTC CASSQIQGSYNEQFF
TRBJ2-1 NA TRBD1 TRBV4-1 TGCGCCAGCAGCCGTCTCCACGGCGGGACAGGCGCCTACAATGAGCAGTTCTTC CASSRLHGGTGAYNEQFF
TRBJ2-1 NA NA TRBV7-9 TGTGCCAGCAGCTTAGCGGAGGAATACAATGAGCAGTTCTTC CASSLAEEYNEQFF
TRBJ1-2 NA TRBD1 TRBV4-2 TGTGCCAGCAGCCAAGATCATACTGCAGGGGGTAATGGCTACACCTTC CASSQDHTAGGNGYTF
TRBJ1-2 NA TRBD1 TRBV7-9 TGTGCCAGCAGCGATTGGGGACAGGCGTCTAACTATGGCTACACCTTC CASSDWGQASNYGYTF
TRBJ2-5 NA NA TRBV6-5 TGTGCCAGCAGCCATCGAACAGGGATTAAAGAGACCCAGTACTTC CASSHRTGIKETQYF
TRBJ1-1 NA TRBD1 TRBV6-1 TGTGCCAGCAGTGGTAATCGCGGGACAGGGGAAACTGAAGCTTTCTTT CASSGNRGTGETEAFF
TRBJ1-1 NA NA TRBV3-1/TRBV3-2 TGTGCCAGCAGCCCCCAACTTACAGACACTGAAGCTTTCTTT CASSPQLTDTEAFF
TRBJ2-1 NA TRBD2 TRBV5-1 TGCGCCAGCTCACTAGCGGGGCTCTACCATGAGCAGTTCTTC CASSLAGLYHEQFF
TRBJ1-6 NA TRBD1 TRBV10-2 TGCGCCAGCAGCAAGCAGGGGGCGGGTAATTCACCCCTCCACTTT CASSKQGAGNSPLHF
TRBJ1-3 NA NA TRBV7-9 TGTGCCAGCAGCCCAGCCGACAGGTTCTCTGGAAACACCATATATTTT CASSPADRFSGNTIYF
TRBJ1-3 once NA TRBV4-2 TGTGCCAGCAGCCAATTCGGGGAGCCGGGGACTGGAAACACCATATATTTT CASSQFGEPGTGNTIYF
TRBJ1-2 NA NA TRBV20-1 TGCAGTGCTAGGGACAGCTATGGCTACACCTTC CSARDSYGYTF
TRBJ1-4 NA NA TRBV14 TGTGCCAGCAGCCCCGGAGAAGGGGATGAAAAACTGTTTTTT CASSPGEGDEKLFF
TRBJ2-2 NA TRBD1 TRBV27 TGTGCCAGCAGTCCTGGGACAGGGGGCGCCCCGTTCACCGGGGAGCTGTTTTTT CASSPGTGGAPFTGELFF